These T cell receptor beta chains were read from a single sample in a study of blood T cell repertoires in COVID-19. This table comes from immunoSEQ multiplex PCR, and its TCRdb copy is limited to in-frame clones, with some not included. The data hold some 350,000 clones, with 88% observed a single time. Sequenced input: PBMCs or T cells enriched from blood (not recorded which). All receptors come from a man younger than 40 who had recovered from COVID-19. Both conserved end residues are part of each CDR3. Each record gives: V gene, J gene, D gene, clone size, CDR3 protein, CDR3 DNA. A D gene is named only where the DNA matches it firmly. Size is stated for part of the rows, as once, few or many counts, or as a class when the clone is expanded.

V gene: TRBV5-1; J gene: TRBJ1-1; D gene: NA; clone size: NA; CDR3 protein: CASSLGVGGKVRMNTEAFF; CDR3 DNA: TGCGCCAGCAGCTTGGGGGTTGGGGGGAAGGTCCGCATGAACACTGAAGCTTTCTTT
V gene: TRBV7-9; J gene: TRBJ2-6; D gene: NA; clone size: NA; CDR3 protein: CASSAKSSGANVLTF; CDR3 DNA: TGTGCCAGCAGCGCTAAAAGCTCTGGGGCCAACGTCCTGACTTTC
V gene: TRBV2; J gene: TRBJ1-4; D gene: NA; clone size: NA; CDR3 protein: CASSDSQGSSEKLFF; CDR3 DNA: TGTGCCAGCAGTGATTCTCAGGGAAGCTCTGAAAAACTGTTTTTT
V gene: TRBV28; J gene: TRBJ2-1; D gene: NA; clone size: NA; CDR3 protein: CASSPDMSSYNEQFF; CDR3 DNA: TGTGCCAGCAGCCCTGACATGAGCTCCTACAATGAGCAGTTCTTC
V gene: TRBV6-4; J gene: TRBJ2-2; D gene: TRBD2; clone size: few; CDR3 protein: CASAPGRDTGELFF; CDR3 DNA: TGTGCCAGCGCCCCAGGGAGGGACACCGGGGAGCTGTTTTTT
V gene: TRBV30; J gene: TRBJ1-1; D gene: NA; clone size: NA; CDR3 protein: CAWSVVNTEAFF; CDR3 DNA: TGTGCCTGGAGTGTCGTGAACACTGAAGCTTTCTTT
V gene: TRBV19; J gene: TRBJ1-5; D gene: NA; clone size: NA; CDR3 protein: CASSIIGGQDQPQHF; CDR3 DNA: TGTGCCAGTAGTATTATCGGGGGGCAAGATCAGCCCCAGCATTTT
V gene: TRBV7-6; J gene: TRBJ2-7; D gene: TRBD1; clone size: NA; CDR3 protein: CASSPRTGRYEQYF; CDR3 DNA: TGTGCCAGCAGCCCCCGGACAGGGCGCTACGAGCAGTACTTC
V gene: TRBV9; J gene: TRBJ1-2; D gene: NA; clone size: NA; CDR3 protein: CASSPSEGYGYTF; CDR3 DNA: TGTGCCAGCAGCCCTAGCGAAGGCTATGGCTACACCTTC
V gene: TRBV9; J gene: TRBJ1-5; D gene: NA; clone size: NA; CDR3 protein: CASSVGNRERVYQPQHF; CDR3 DNA: TGTGCCAGCAGCGTAGGAAACAGGGAAAGGGTGTATCAGCCCCAGCATTTT
V gene: TRBV18; J gene: TRBJ1-6; D gene: NA; clone size: NA; CDR3 protein: CASSASIRWDNSPLHF; CDR3 DNA: TGTGCCAGCTCAGCTAGTATTCGTTGGGATAATTCACCCCTCCACTTT
V gene: TRBV4-1; J gene: TRBJ1-5; D gene: NA; clone size: NA; CDR3 protein: CASSQDRGGYQPQHF; CDR3 DNA: TGCGCCAGCAGCCAAGACCGGGGGGGGTATCAGCCCCAGCATTTT
V gene: TRBV25-1; J gene: TRBJ2-1; D gene: NA; clone size: NA; CDR3 protein: CASSEYGPNEQFF; CDR3 DNA: TGTGCCAGCAGTGAATATGGGCCCAATGAGCAGTTCTTC
V gene: TRBV27; J gene: TRBJ1-3; D gene: NA; clone size: NA; CDR3 protein: CASRAGVPGNTIYF; CDR3 DNA: TGTGCCAGCAGGGCAGGTGTTCCTGGAAACACCATATATTTT
V gene: TRBV3-1/TRBV3-2; J gene: TRBJ1-3; D gene: NA; clone size: NA; CDR3 protein: CASRDRTSGNTIYF; CDR3 DNA: TGTGCCAGCAGAGACAGGACCTCTGGAAACACCATATATTTT
V gene: TRBV28; J gene: TRBJ1-5; D gene: NA; clone size: NA; CDR3 protein: CASLGLGGRGYSNQPQHF; CDR3 DNA: TGTGCCAGTCTCGGCCTGGGGGGGCGGGGATATAGCAATCAGCCCCAGCATTTT
V gene: TRBV5-1; J gene: TRBJ2-3; D gene: NA; clone size: NA; CDR3 protein: CASSLLGGAPDTQYF; CDR3 DNA: TGCGCCAGCAGCTTGTTAGGGGGGGCCCCAGATACGCAGTATTTT
V gene: TRBV21-1; J gene: TRBJ2-1; D gene: NA; clone size: once; CDR3 protein: CASSKPGKRDEQFF; CDR3 DNA: TGTGCCAGCAGCAAGCCAGGGAAGCGGGATGAGCAGTTCTTC
V gene: TRBV15; J gene: TRBJ1-6; D gene: NA; clone size: NA; CDR3 protein: CATSRALGGSPLHF; CDR3 DNA: TGTGCCACCAGCAGAGCCTTGGGAGGTTCACCCCTCCACTTT
V gene: TRBV19; J gene: TRBJ2-2; D gene: TRBD1; clone size: NA; CDR3 protein: CASNLGTGSTGELFF; CDR3 DNA: TGTGCCAGTAATTTGGGGACAGGTTCGACCGGGGAGCTGTTTTTT
V gene: TRBV7-8; J gene: TRBJ2-2; D gene: TRBD1; clone size: NA; CDR3 protein: CASRATGHTGELFF; CDR3 DNA: TGTGCCAGCAGGGCGACAGGGCACACCGGGGAGCTGTTTTTT
V gene: TRBV19; J gene: TRBJ1-5; D gene: NA; clone size: NA; CDR3 protein: CASSIGRENQPQHF; CDR3 DNA: TGTGCCAGTAGTATAGGTCGGGAGAATCAGCCCCAGCATTTT